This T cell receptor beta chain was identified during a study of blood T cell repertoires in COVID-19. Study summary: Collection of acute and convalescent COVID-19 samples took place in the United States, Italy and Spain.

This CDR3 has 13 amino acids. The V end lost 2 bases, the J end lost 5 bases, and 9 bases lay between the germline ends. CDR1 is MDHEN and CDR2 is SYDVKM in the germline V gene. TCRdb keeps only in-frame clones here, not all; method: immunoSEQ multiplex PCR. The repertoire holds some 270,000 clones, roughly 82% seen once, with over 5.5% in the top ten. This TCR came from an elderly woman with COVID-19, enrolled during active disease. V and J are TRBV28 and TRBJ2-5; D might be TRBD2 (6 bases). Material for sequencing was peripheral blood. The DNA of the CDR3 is TGTGCCAGCAGTTTAGGGGGGACGGAGACCCAGTACTTC. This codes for CASSLGGTETQYF.